The sequence of this T cell receptor (beta chain) was determined in a study of blood T cells in healthy people across ages. Study-wide results and limits: The study found more naive CD4+ cells and higher diversity in long-lived than aged donors.

Details on this clonotype: The antigen remains undetermined.

Primers used in a second PCR of roughly 7 to 12 cycles were a sample-barcoded 5' primer and a J-beta primer mix. A tag from a template-switch adaptor with 12 random nucleotides marked each cDNA molecule. One entry per CDR3 protein, called by TCRdb with MiXCR from the 5' RACE reads. The data show hundreds of thousands of distinct CDR3 sequences, about 55% seen once. Caucasian individuals from Russia who were healthy and aged about 6 to 100 acted as donors. This CDR3 spans 16 amino acids. The V gene lost 5 bases and the J gene lost 3 bases, with 17 bases spanning the gap. Germline V CDR1 and CDR2: SGHTA, FQGTGA.

The sample comprised blood. V is TRBV7-3 and J is TRBJ2-1; TRBD2 is a possible D gene (6 bases). This clonotype was obtained from a man of 80 years or more in good health. Here the CDR3 reads CASSLGRDPGYNEQFF. CDR3 coding DNA: TGTGCCAGCAGCCTGGGGCGGGACCCCGGCTACAATGAGCAGTTCTTC.